This is a list of T cell receptor beta chains from one sample in a study of T cell repertoires in cytomegalovirus infection. One entry per CDR3 protein, called by TCRdb with MiXCR from the reads. The sample contains roughly 280,000 distinct CDR3 sequences, 12% to 15% of which appear only once. Sequencing was done on a sample of PBMCs. Receptors were obtained from a human donor in good health (CMV status not recorded). Some clones in this sample may be carry-over from other donors' samples. CDR3s include the opening cysteine and the closing phenylalanine or tryptophan. The D gene is left open where the match is weak. The size of a clone is reported for some rows only, either as once, few or many, or as a class for expanded clones.

cdr3_aa cdr3_nt v_call d_call j_call clone_size
CSAPITGTAKNIQYF TGCAGTGCTCCGATTACGGGGACAGCCAAAAACATTCAGTACTTC TRBV20-1 - TRBJ2-4 many
CASSARAAKNIQYF TGTGCCAGCAGCGCCAGGGCGGCCAAAAACATTCAGTACTTC TRBV7-2 - TRBJ2-4 many
CASSQGGSLDEQYF TGTGCCAGCAGTCAGGGAGGATCTCTGGACGAGCAGTACTTC TRBV7-3 - TRBJ2-7 many
CASSLSQGAEAFF TGTGCCAGCAGCCTTTCTCAGGGCGCTGAAGCTTTCTTT TRBV7-9 - TRBJ1-1 many
CASSLAVYNEQFF TGTGCCAGCAGCTTAGCGGTCTACAATGAGCAGTTCTTC TRBV7-2 - TRBJ2-1 many
CASSTDDRYVYF TGTGCCAGCAGCACCGATGACCGCTACGTGTACTTC TRBV5-6 - TRBJ2-5 many
CSVGSAQGISGELFF TGCAGCGTTGGATCGGCACAGGGAATCTCCGGGGAGCTGTTTTTT TRBV29-1 - TRBJ2-2 many
CASGPDRIPYGYTF TGTGCTAGTGGCCCCGACAGGATCCCCTATGGCTACACCTTC TRBV12-5 - TRBJ1-2 -
CTSTKTSSYNEQFF TGTACCAGCACCAAGACAAGCTCCTACAATGAGCAGTTCTTC TRBV6-6 - TRBJ2-1 -
CASSLGVSSSYEQYF TGTGCCAGCAGCTTGGGGGTCTCAAGCTCCTACGAGCAGTACTTC TRBV7-2 - TRBJ2-7 many
CASSIGGFGGYTF TGTGCCAGCAGTATTGGGGGGTTCGGCGGCTACACCTTC TRBV6-5 - TRBJ1-2 -
CASSLEKSGDNEQFF TGTGCCAGCAGCTTAGAGAAGTCGGGCGACAATGAGCAGTTCTTC TRBV5-6 - TRBJ2-1 -
CSADLTRDYGYTF TGCAGCGCTGACCTCACAAGGGACTATGGCTACACCTTC TRBV29-1 - TRBJ1-2 few
CASSTGLPTEKLFF TGTGCCAGCAGTACCGGCCTCCCGACGGAAAAACTGTTTTTT TRBV6-1 - TRBJ1-4 many
CASSLRAGTILSNYGYTF TGCGCCAGCAGCCTGCGTGCCGGGACAATACTCTCTAACTATGGCTACACCTTC TRBV5-1 - TRBJ1-2 -
CASKAGDGEKLFF TGTGCCAGCAAAGCCGGAGATGGTGAAAAACTGTTTTTT TRBV7-2 - TRBJ1-4 many
CASSLTPTDTQYF TGTGCCAGCAGCTTAACCCCTACAGATACGCAGTATTTT TRBV7-3 - TRBJ2-3 -
CASRPLGGNQPQHF TGTGCCAGCAGACCCCTTGGCGGCAATCAGCCCCAGCATTTT TRBV6-5 - TRBJ1-5 many
CASSLDLGVRNTEAFF TGTGCCAGCAGCTTAGATCTTGGGGTGCGGAACACTGAAGCTTTCTTT TRBV11-2 - TRBJ1-1 many
CASSFPLAANTGELFF TGTGCCAGCAGTTTCCCTCTAGCGGCGAACACCGGGGAGCTGTTTTTT TRBV28 TRBD2 TRBJ2-2 -
CASSDIGKQFF TGTGCCAGCAGTGATATTGGTAAGCAGTTCTTC TRBV25-1 - TRBJ2-1 few
CASRSRPGTPGHEQYF TGTGCCAGCCGCTCTCGGCCTGGGACTCCGGGCCACGAGCAGTACTTC TRBV2 - TRBJ2-7 -
CASSQTDQSYEQYF TGTGCCAGCAGCCAAACGGACCAATCCTACGAGCAGTACTTC TRBV3-1 - TRBJ2-7 few
CASSLQFGTQYF TGTGCCAGCAGTTTGCAGTTCGGGACCCAGTACTTC TRBV6-2/TRBV6-3 - TRBJ2-5 -
CSVVSAEKSNYGYTF TGCAGCGTTGTTTCTGCGGAAAAGTCTAACTATGGCTACACCTTC TRBV29-1 - TRBJ1-2 -
CSVASSSSGNTIYF TGCAGCGTTGCTTCATCGAGCTCTGGAAACACCATATATTTT TRBV29-1 - TRBJ1-3 few
CASSSTTGLANYGYTF TGTGCCAGCAGCTCTACGACCGGGCTTGCTAACTATGGCTACACCTTC TRBV7-9 - TRBJ1-2 -
CASSPEGGPYEQYF TGTGCCAGCTCACCAGAAGGAGGGCCCTACGAGCAGTACTTC TRBV18 - TRBJ2-7 few
CSVELPRGNTIYF TGCAGCGTTGAATTACCGAGGGGAAACACCATATATTTT TRBV29-1 - TRBJ1-3 -
CASSEVQGARGTF TGTGCCAGCAGTGAAGTACAGGGAGCTCGGGGGACCTTC TRBV6-1 - TRBJ1-2 many
CASSTTGGQPQHF TGTGCCAGCAGTACAACCGGGGGACAGCCCCAGCATTTT TRBV6-1 - TRBJ1-5 few
CASSLGPAEPTDTQYF TGTGCCAGCAGCTTAGGACCCGCGGAACCCACAGATACGCAGTATTTT TRBV7-6 - TRBJ2-3 many
CASSWTGGEAFF TGTGCCAGCAGCTGGACAGGGGGTGAAGCTTTCTTT TRBV7-3 TRBD1 TRBJ1-1 few
CSAPRGATEAFF TGCAGTGCTCCAAGAGGGGCCACTGAAGCTTTCTTT TRBV20-1 - TRBJ1-1 -
CASSLAVDKAGEDYEQYF TGCGCCAGCAGCTTGGCCGTGGACAAGGCAGGGGAGGACTACGAGCAGTACTTC TRBV5-1 - TRBJ2-7 few
CASSSRQGGIGEQFF TGTGCCAGCAGCTCAAGACAGGGGGGCATTGGTGAGCAGTTCTTC TRBV11-3 TRBD1 TRBJ2-1 few
CASSLGDRSYEQYF TGTGCCAGCAGCTTAGGGGACAGGTCCTACGAGCAGTACTTC TRBV7-8 TRBD1 TRBJ2-7 many
CASSSPQGTTGELFF TGTGCCAGCAGCTCCCCTCAGGGGACGACCGGGGAGCTGTTTTTT TRBV7-9 - TRBJ2-2 -
CASSLGASDEQFF TGCGCCAGCAGCTTGGGCGCGAGCGATGAGCAGTTCTTC TRBV5-1 - TRBJ2-1 few
CASSFGRAYEQYF TGTGCCAGCAGCTTTGGGAGGGCCTACGAGCAGTACTTC TRBV7-2 TRBD2 TRBJ2-7 many
CASVPGQGMNTEAFF TGCGCCAGCGTCCCGGGACAGGGAATGAACACTGAAGCTTTCTTT TRBV10-2 TRBD1 TRBJ1-1 many
CASSVRAQEARGTQYF TGTGCCAGCAGTGTTAGAGCCCAGGAAGCCAGGGGGACCCAGTACTTC TRBV2 - TRBJ2-5 -
CASSFAYQETQYF TGTGCCAGCAGCTTCGCTTACCAAGAGACCCAGTACTTC TRBV7-2 - TRBJ2-5 many
CSVILWQDLRETQYF TGCAGCGTGATCCTTTGGCAGGATCTGCGAGAGACCCAGTACTTC TRBV29-1 - TRBJ2-5 few
CGSRKTGVDEQYF TGTGGCAGCAGAAAGACAGGGGTCGACGAGCAGTACTTC TRBV6-2/TRBV6-3 TRBD1 TRBJ2-7 -
CSARDPGGYTF TGCAGTGCTAGAGATCCGGGTGGCTACACCTTC TRBV20-1 - TRBJ1-2 few
CASSGRPNYGYTF TGTGCCAGCAGCGGACGACCCAACTATGGCTACACCTTC TRBV2 - TRBJ1-2 many
CASSLLQASGQPQHF TGTGCCAGTAGTCTTCTACAGGCCTCGGGGCAGCCCCAGCATTTT TRBV19 - TRBJ1-5 few
CASSVRGQTNEKLFF TGTGCCAGCAGCGTCCGGGGACAGACTAATGAAAAACTGTTTTTT TRBV13 TRBD1 TRBJ1-4 -
CASSRQRMNTEAFF TGTGCCAGCAGTAGACAGAGGATGAACACTGAAGCTTTCTTT TRBV2 - TRBJ1-1 -
CASSRDRGSYEQYF TGTGCCAGCAGCCGCGACAGGGGTTCCTACGAGCAGTACTTC TRBV11-2 TRBD1 TRBJ2-7 many
CASSLYLSGGTEAFF TGTGCCAGCAGCTTATACCTGTCAGGGGGCACTGAAGCTTTCTTT TRBV7-6 TRBD1 TRBJ1-1 many